This T cell receptor beta chain was retrieved from a study of blood T cell repertoires in COVID-19. Study-level background: Acute-phase and convalescent COVID-19 samples originated in the United States, Italy and Spain.

Germline values: CDR1 MDHEN, CDR2 SYDVKM. The CDR3 is 14 amino acids. The ends were cut back, 5 bases at V and 10 bases at J, with 19 bases in the middle. Sequenced by immunoSEQ multiplex PCR; TCRdb stores in-frame clones only, minus some. The sample yields around 280,000 clones, about 90% seen once. The chain carries TRBV28 and TRBJ2-3; D perhaps matches TRBD2 (6 bases). This receptor was taken from a woman between 18 and 29 years old with acute COVID-19. Sequenced: PBMCs or T cells enriched from blood (not recorded which). In DNA form, the CDR3 reads TGTGCCAGCAGTCCCCGCGGCGGGGCAGGCTCGCAGTATTTT. Its translation: CASSPRGGAGSQYF. Looking up the rest from reference TRBV28 and TRBJ2-3 gives the full variable domain: DVKVTQSSRYLVKRTGEKVFLECVQDMDHENMFWYRQDPGLGLRLIYFSYDVKMKEKGDIPEGYSVSREKKERFSLILESASTNQTSMYLCASSPRGGAGSQYFGPGTRLTVL.